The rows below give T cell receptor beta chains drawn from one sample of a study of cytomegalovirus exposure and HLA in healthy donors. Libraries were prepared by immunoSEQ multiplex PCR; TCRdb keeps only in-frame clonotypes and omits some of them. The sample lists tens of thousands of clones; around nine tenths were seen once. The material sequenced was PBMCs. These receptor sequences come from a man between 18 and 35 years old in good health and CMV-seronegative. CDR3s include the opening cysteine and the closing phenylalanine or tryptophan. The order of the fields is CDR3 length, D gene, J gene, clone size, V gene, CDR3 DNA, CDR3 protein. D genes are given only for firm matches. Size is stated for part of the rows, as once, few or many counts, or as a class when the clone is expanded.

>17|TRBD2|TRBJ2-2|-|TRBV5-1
TGCGCCAGCAGCTTGTCCCTAGCGGGAGGGCCCCCCGGGGAGCTGTTTTTT
CASSLSLAGGPPGELFF
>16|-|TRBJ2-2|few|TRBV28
TGTGCCAGCTTAACCACGCGAGTCTCGAACACCGGGGAGCTGTTTTTT
CASLTTRVSNTGELFF
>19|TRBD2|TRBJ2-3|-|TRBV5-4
TGTGCCAGCAGCCCCAACGCAGCGGGGGGGAGAACCCGCACAGATACGCAGTATTTT
CASSPNAAGGRTRTDTQYF
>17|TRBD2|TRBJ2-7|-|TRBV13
TGTGCCAGCAGCCCCCGGGGACTAGCGGGAGGTACCTACGAGCAGTACTTC
CASSPRGLAGGTYEQYF
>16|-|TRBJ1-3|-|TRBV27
TGTGCCAGCAGTTTGTCTCCTGAGGGCTCTGGAAACACCATATATTTT
CASSLSPEGSGNTIYF
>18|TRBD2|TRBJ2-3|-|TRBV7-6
TGTGCCAGCAGCCTATGGGTGGCGGGAGTCCCCGTAACAGATACGCAGTATTTT
CASSLWVAGVPVTDTQYF
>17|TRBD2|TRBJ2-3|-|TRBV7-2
TGTGCCAGCAGCTTAGTGGGTGCGGGAGTTAGCACAGATACGCAGTATTTT
CASSLVGAGVSTDTQYF
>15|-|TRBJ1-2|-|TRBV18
TGTGCCAGCTCGCCATCGGGAGGCACCTCCTATGGCTACACCTTC
CASSPSGGTSYGYTF
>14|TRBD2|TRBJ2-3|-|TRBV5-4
TGTGCCAGCAGCCTCGGGACTAGGTCCGATACGCAGTATTTT
CASSLGTRSDTQYF
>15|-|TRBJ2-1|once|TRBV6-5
TGTGCCAGCAGTTACGACCGCACTAGATTCAATGAGCAGTTCTTC
CASSYDRTRFNEQFF
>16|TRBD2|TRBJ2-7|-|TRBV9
TGTGCCAGCAGCCCCCGACTAGCGGGCGGGAACTACGAGCAGTACTTC
CASSPRLAGGNYEQYF
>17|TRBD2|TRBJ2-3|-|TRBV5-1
TGCGCCAGCAGCAATGAAGGACTAGCGGGAGGTGCAGATACGCAGTATTTT
CASSNEGLAGGADTQYF
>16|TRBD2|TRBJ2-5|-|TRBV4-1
TGCGCCAGCAGCCAAGAAAAGGCGGGAGAAGCAGAGACCCAGTACTTC
CASSQEKAGEAETQYF
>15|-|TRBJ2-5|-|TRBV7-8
TGTGCCAGCAGCTTAGGAAGACCCCGGGGAGAGACCCAGTACTTC
CASSLGRPRGETQYF
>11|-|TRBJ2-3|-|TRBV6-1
TGTGCCAGCAGATACCGGGATACGCAGTATTTT
CASRYRDTQYF
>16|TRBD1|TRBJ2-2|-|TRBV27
TGTGCCAGCAGTCCCCAAGACAGGGCAAACACCGGGGAGCTGTTTTTT
CASSPQDRANTGELFF
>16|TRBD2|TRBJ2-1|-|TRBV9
TGTGCCAGCAGCCCTCCGGGACTAGCGGGAAGGGATGAGCAGTTCTTC
CASSPPGLAGRDEQFF
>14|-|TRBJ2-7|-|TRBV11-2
TGTGCCAGCAGCCCCGCCGGCGGAATCTACGAGCAGTACTTC
CASSPAGGIYEQYF
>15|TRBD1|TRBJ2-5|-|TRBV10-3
TGTGCCATCAGTGAGTCGACACAGGGGCGGGAGACCCAGTACTTC
CAISESTQGRETQYF
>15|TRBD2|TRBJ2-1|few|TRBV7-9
TGTGCCAGCAGCTCCGGACTAGCGGTTGGCAATGAGCAGTTCTTC
CASSSGLAVGNEQFF
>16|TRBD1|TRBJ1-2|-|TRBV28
TGTGCCAGCAGTTTATATGCAGGGGGCTTGAACTATGGCTACACCTTC
CASSLYAGGLNYGYTF
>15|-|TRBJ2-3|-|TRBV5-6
TGTGCCAGCAGCTTTGGCTGGACAGATACAGATACGCAGTATTTT
CASSFGWTDTDTQYF
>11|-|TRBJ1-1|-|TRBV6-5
TGTGCCAGCAGGCAGGGGATTGCTGCTTTCTTT
CASRQGIAAFF
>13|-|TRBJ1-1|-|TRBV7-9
TGTGCCAGCAGCTTTCAGGGGCGCACTGAAGCTTTCTTT
CASSFQGRTEAFF
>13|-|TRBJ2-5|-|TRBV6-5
TGTGCCAGCAGTGACCAGGGTCAAGAGACCCAGTACTTC
CASSDQGQETQYF
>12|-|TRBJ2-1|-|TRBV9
TGTGCCAGCAGTCCACGGGGGTATGAGCAGTTCTTC
CASSPRGYEQFF
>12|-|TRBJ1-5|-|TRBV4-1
TGCGCCAGCAGCCACATAGATCAGCCCCAGCATTTT
CASSHIDQPQHF